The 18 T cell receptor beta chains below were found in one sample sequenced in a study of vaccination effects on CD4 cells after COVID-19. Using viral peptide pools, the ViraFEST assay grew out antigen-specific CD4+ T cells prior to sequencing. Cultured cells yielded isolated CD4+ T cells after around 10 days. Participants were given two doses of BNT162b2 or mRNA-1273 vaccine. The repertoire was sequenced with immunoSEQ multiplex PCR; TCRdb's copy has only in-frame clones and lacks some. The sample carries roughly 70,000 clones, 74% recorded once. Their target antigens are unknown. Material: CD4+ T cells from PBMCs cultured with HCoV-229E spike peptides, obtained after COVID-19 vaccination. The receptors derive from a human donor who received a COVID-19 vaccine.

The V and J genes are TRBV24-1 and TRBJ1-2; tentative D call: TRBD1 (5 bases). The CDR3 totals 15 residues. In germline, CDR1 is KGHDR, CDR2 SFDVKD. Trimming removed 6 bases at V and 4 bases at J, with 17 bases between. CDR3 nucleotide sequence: TGTGCCACCAGTCGCGGGGGAGGGCACCTCTATGGCTACACCTTC. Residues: CATSRGGGHLYGYTF.

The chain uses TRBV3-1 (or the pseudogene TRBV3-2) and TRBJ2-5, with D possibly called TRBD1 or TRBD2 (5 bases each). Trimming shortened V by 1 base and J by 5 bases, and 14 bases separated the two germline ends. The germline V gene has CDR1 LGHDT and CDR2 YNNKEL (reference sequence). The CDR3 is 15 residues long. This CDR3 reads CASSQVPGTVETQYF. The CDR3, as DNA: TGTGCCAGCAGCCAAGTTCCCGGGACGGTCGAGACCCAGTACTTC.

CDR3 region: CATSGRVVETQYF. The CDR3 region has the DNA TGTGCCACCTCCGGGAGGGTGGTAGAGACCCAGTACTTC. The chain recombines TRBV15 with TRBJ2-5; 8 nucleotides align to TRBD2. V lost 8 bases and J lost 4; bases outside the gene matches: 6. CDR3 length equals 13 residues. Germline V lookup: CDR1 LNHNV, CDR2 YYDKDF (reference sequence). Full variable domain (missing parts from reference TRBV15 and TRBJ2-5): DAMVIQNPRYQVTQFGKPVTLSCSQTLNHNVMYWYQQKSSQAPKLLFHYYDKDFNNEADTPDNFQSRRPNTSFCFLDIRSPGLGDTAMYLCATSGRVVETQYFGPGTRLLVL.

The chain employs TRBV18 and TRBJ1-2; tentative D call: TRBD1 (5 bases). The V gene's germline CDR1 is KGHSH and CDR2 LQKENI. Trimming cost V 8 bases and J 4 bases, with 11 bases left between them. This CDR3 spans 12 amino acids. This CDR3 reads CASRGGGYGYTF. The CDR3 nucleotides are TGTGCCAGCCGAGGCGGGGGCTATGGCTACACCTTC. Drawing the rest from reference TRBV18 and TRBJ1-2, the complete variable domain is NAGVMQNPRHLVRRRGQEARLRCSPMKGHSHVYWYRQLPEEGLKFMVYLQKENIIDESGMPKERFSAEFPKEGPSILRIQQVVRGDSAAYFCASRGGGYGYTFGSGTRLTVV.

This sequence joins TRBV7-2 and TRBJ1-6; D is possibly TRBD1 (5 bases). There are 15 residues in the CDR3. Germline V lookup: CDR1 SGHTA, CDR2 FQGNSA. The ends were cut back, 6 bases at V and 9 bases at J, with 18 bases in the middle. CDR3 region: CASSTVGQGGSPLHF. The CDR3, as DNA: TGTGCCAGCAGTACCGTAGGGCAGGGTGGTTCACCCCTCCACTTT.

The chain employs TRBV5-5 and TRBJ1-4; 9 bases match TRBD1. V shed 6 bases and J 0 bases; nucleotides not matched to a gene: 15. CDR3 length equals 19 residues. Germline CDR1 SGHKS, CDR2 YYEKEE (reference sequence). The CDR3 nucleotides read TGTGCCAGCATCTCTAGTCTAGGGACAGGGTTATCAACTAATGAAAAACTGTTTTTT. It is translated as CASISSLGTGLSTNEKLFF.

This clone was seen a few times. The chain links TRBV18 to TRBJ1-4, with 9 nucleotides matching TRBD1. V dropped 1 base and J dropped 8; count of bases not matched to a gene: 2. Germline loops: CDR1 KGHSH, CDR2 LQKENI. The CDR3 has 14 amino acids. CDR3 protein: CASSPRDRVEKLFF. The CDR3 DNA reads TGTGCCAGCTCACCACGGGACAGGGTGGAAAAACTGTTTTTT.

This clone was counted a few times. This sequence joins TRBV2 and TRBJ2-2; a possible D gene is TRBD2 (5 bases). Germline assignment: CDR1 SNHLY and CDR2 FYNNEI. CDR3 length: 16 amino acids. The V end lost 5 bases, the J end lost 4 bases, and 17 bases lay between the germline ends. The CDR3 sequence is CASSLDMGASTGELFF. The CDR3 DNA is TGTGCCAGCAGTCTCGACATGGGAGCGAGCACCGGGGAGCTGTTTTTT.

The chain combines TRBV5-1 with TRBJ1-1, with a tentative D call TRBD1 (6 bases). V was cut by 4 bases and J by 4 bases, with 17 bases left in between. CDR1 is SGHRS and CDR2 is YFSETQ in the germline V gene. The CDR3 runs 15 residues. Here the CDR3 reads CASSPLAGATTEAFF. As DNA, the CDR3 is TGCGCCAGCAGCCCTCTAGCGGGGGCCACCACTGAAGCTTTCTTT. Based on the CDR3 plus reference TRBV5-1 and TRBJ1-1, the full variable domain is KAGVTQTPRYLIKTRGQQVTLSCSPISGHRSVSWYQQTPGQGLQFLFEYFSETQRNKGNFPGRFSGRQFSNSRSEMNVSTLELGDSALYLCASSPLAGATTEAFFGQGTRLTVV.

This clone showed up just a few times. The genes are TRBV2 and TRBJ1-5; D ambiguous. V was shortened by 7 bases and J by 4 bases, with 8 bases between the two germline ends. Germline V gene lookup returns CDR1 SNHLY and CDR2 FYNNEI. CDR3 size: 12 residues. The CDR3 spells CASTDPNQPQHF. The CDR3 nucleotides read TGTGCCAGCACCGACCCGAATCAGCCCCAGCATTTT.

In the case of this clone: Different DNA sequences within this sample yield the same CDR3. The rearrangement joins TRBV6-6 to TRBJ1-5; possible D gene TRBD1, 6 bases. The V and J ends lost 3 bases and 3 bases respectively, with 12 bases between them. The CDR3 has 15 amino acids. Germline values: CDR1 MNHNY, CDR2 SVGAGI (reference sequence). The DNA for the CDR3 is TGTGCCAGCAGTTATTCACAGGGAATCAATCAGCCCCAGCATTTT. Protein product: CASSYSQGINQPQHF.

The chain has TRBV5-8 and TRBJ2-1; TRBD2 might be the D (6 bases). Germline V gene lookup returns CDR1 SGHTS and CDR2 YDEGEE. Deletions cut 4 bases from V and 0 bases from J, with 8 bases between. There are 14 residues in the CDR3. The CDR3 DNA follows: TGTGCCAGCAGCGGGGGGATCTCCTACAATGAGCAGTTCTTC. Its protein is CASSGGISYNEQFF. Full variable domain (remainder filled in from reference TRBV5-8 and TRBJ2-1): EAGVTQSPTHLIKTRGQQATLRCSPISGHTSVYWYQQALGLGLQFLLWYDEGEERNRGNFPPRFSGRQFPNYSSELNVNALELEDSALYLCASSGGISYNEQFFGPGTRLTVL.

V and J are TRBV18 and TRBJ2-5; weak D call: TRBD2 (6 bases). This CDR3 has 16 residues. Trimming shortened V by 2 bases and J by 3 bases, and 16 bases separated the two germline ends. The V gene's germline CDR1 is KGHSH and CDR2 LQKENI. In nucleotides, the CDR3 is TGTGCCAGCTCACCAGGTGCGGGGACTCATAAAGAGACCCAGTACTTC. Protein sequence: CASSPGAGTHKETQYF.

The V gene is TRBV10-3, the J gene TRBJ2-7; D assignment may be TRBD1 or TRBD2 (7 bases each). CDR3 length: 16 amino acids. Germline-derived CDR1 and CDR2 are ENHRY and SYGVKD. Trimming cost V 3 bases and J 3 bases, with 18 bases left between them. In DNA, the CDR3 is TGTGCCATCAGTGACCCAGGGGGGGCAGACAACTACGAGCAGTACGTC. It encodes CAISDPGGADNYEQYV.

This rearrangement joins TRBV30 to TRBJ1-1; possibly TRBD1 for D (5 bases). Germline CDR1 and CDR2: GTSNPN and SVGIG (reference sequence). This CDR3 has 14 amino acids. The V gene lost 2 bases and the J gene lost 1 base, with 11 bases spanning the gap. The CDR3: CAWSPLDRNTEAFF. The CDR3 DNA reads TGTGCCTGGAGTCCTTTAGACAGGAACACTGAAGCTTTCTTT. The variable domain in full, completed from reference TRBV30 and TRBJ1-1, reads SQTIHQWPATLVQPVGSPLSLECTVEGTSNPNLYWYRQAAGRGLQLLFYSVGIGQISSEVPQNLSASRPQDRQFILSSKKLLLSDSGFYLCAWSPLDRNTEAFFGQGTRLTVV.

The CDR3 loop reads CASSPNQGGAEAFF. DNA for the CDR3: TGTGCCAGCAGTCCAAATCAGGGGGGGGCTGAAGCTTTCTTT. The rearrangement links TRBV3-1 (or the pseudogene TRBV3-2) to TRBJ1-1, with 7 bases identical to TRBD1. J lost 6 bases, V lost 6 bases, and 10 bases had no gene match. CDR3 size: 14 residues. From germline, CDR1 is LGHDT and CDR2 YNNKEL (reference sequence).

CDR3 nucleotide sequence: TGTGCCAGTAGTACCCAGACAGGGTCTAAACAGCCCCAGCATTTT. Its translation is CASSTQTGSKQPQHF. The chain employs TRBV19 and TRBJ1-5; 7 positions match TRBD1. Germline CDR1 LNHDA, CDR2 SQIVND (reference sequence). Trimming removed 4 bases from V and 7 bases from J; junction bases left unmatched: 10. The CDR3 has 15 residues.

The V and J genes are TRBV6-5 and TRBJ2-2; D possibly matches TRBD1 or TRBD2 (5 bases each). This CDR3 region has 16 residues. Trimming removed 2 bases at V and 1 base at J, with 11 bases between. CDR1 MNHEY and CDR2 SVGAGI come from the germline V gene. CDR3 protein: CASSYPLGGNTGELFF. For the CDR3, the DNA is TGTGCCAGCAGTTACCCCCTTGGGGGGAACACCGGGGAGCTGTTTTTT.